These 20 T cell receptor beta chains were all obtained from the same sample, sequenced in a study of graft-versus-host responses after intestinal transplantation. Antigen specificity for these receptors is unknown. Using immunoSEQ multiplex PCR, the repertoire was profiled, and TCRdb retains in-frame clones only, with some absent. The sample consists of 84,000 or so clones, over 80% of them appearing once. The specimen comprised unstimulated CD8+ T cells sorted from spleen or lymph node cells, sampled before transplant. These receptors were obtained from a human donor who was the organ donor for an intestinal transplant.

The rearrangement links TRBV28 to TRBJ2-7; tentative D call: TRBD1 (7 bases). Trimming pared 2 bases from V and 7 bases from J, leaving 24 bases between. The length of the CDR3 is 17 residues. Germline V gene lookup returns CDR1 MDHEN and CDR2 SYDVKM. CDR3 DNA: TGTGCCAGCAGTTTAGATGCGGAGGGGGCGACACTTGGGGAGCAGTACTTC. It is translated as CASSLDAEGATLGEQYF.

This chain connects TRBV27 to TRBJ2-7; 8 nucleotides align to TRBD2. CDR3 length equals 18 residues. Germline trimming cut 4 bases from V and 0 bases from J; bases unmatched to any gene: 14. Germline V CDR1 and CDR2: MNHEY, SMNVEV (reference sequence). CDR3 in amino acids: CASSSHSREGPSSYEQYF. CDR3 coding DNA: TGTGCCAGCAGTTCCCACTCACGGGAGGGTCCCAGCTCCTACGAGCAGTACTTC.

The chain is built from TRBV2 and TRBJ2-5, with D tentatively TRBD2 (5 bases). Germline CDR1 and CDR2: SNHLY and FYNNEI. The CDR3 is made up of 13 amino acids. V gave up 8 bases and J gave up 9 bases, with 19 bases separating them. CDR3 amino acids: CASHLGRLEAQYF. Written as DNA, the CDR3 is TGTGCCAGCCACCTCGGAAGGTTGGAGGCCCAGTACTTC. Full variable domain (missing parts from reference TRBV2 and TRBJ2-5): EPEVTQTPSHQVTQMGQEVILRCVPISNHLYFYWYRQILGQKVEFLVSFYNNEISEKSEIFDDQFSVERPDGSNFTLKIRSTKLEDSAMYFCASHLGRLEAQYFGPGTRLLVL.

The chain carries TRBV4-1 and TRBJ2-1; 7 bases are a match to TRBD1. The CDR3 length is 13 residues. The germline V gene encodes CDR1 MGHRA and CDR2 YSYEKL. Losses at the gene ends were 4 bases for V and 6 bases for J; bases not matched to a gene: 3. The CDR3 spells CASSPRQGNEQFF. In DNA, the CDR3 is TGCGCCAGCAGCCCACGACAGGGCAATGAGCAGTTCTTC.

DNA of the CDR3: TGTGCCAGCAGCCATAATCTGCCCAGGGACTATGGCTACACCTTC. Residues: CASSHNLPRDYGYTF. The rearrangement links TRBV5-5 to TRBJ1-2, with a possible D match to TRBD1 (5 bases). Germline CDR1 is SGHKS and CDR2 is YYEKEE (reference sequence). V lost 4 bases and J lost 3, with 16 bases in between. This CDR3 spans 15 amino acids. Full variable domain (outside the CDR3, taken from reference TRBV5-5 and TRBJ1-2): DAGVTQSPTHLIKTRGQQVTLRCSPISGHKSVSWYQQVLGQGPQFIFQYYEKEERGRGNFPDRFSARQFPNYSSELNVNALLLGDSALYLCASSHNLPRDYGYTFGSGTRLTVV.

The chain is built from TRBV5-6 and TRBJ2-7; possible D gene TRBD2, 6 bases. Germline V gene lookup returns CDR1 SGHDT and CDR2 YYEEEE. The CDR3 loop spans 16 amino acids. V was trimmed by 3 bases and J by 2 bases, leaving 18 bases between them. The chain's CDR3 is CASSYSLAVAPYEQYF. CDR3 bases: TGTGCCAGCAGCTACTCACTAGCCGTCGCTCCCTACGAGCAGTACTTC. The full variable domain, in which reference TRBV5-6 and TRBJ2-7 provide the parts outside the CDR3, is DAGVTQSPTHLIKTRGQQVTLRCSPKSGHDTVSWYQQALGQGPQFIFQYYEEEERQRGNFPDRFSGHQFPNYSSELNVNALLLGDSALYLCASSYSLAVAPYEQYFGPGTRLTVT.

This sequence joins TRBV5-1 and TRBJ1-6; tentatively, D is TRBD1 (5 bases). The CDR3 has 15 residues. CDR1 and CDR2 (germline): SGHRS, YFSETQ. Trimming cost V 0 bases and J 6 bases, with 10 bases left between them. The CDR3 DNA follows: TGCGCCAGCAGCTTGGACAGGTCCCTTAATTCACCCCTCCACTTT. Translation gives CASSLDRSLNSPLHF.

This sequence joins TRBV27 and TRBJ2-7; the match to TRBD1 covers 10 bases. Germline assignment: CDR1 MNHEY and CDR2 SMNVEV (reference sequence). The CDR3 extends over 17 amino acids. The trim removed 3 bases at V and 4 bases at J, leaving 12 bases unmatched. The CDR3 protein is CASSFSGGTGVYYEQYF. The CDR3 DNA is TGTGCCAGCAGTTTCTCAGGGGGGACAGGGGTGTATTACGAGCAGTACTTC.

This chain uses TRBV7-9 with TRBJ2-2; 13 bases line up with TRBD2. V was pared by 5 bases and J by 6 bases, with 9 bases of the junction left unmatched. Germline V gene data show CDR1 as SEHNR and CDR2 as FQNEAQ (reference sequence). This CDR3 has 17 residues. The CDR3 loop reads CASSPSGTSGIPGELFF. Here the CDR3 DNA reads TGTGCCAGCAGCCCCTCCGGGACTAGCGGGATTCCCGGGGAGCTGTTTTTT.

The chain links TRBV28 to TRBJ1-1, with D tentatively TRBD1 (6 bases). The CDR3 is 14 residues long. The V end lost 8 bases, the J end lost 5 bases, and 18 bases lay between the germline ends. CDR1 and CDR2 from the germline V gene are MDHEN and SYDVKM. CDR3 amino acids: CASSRGGDGTEAFF. CDR3 nucleotide sequence: TGTGCCAGCTCACGAGGGGGGGATGGGACTGAAGCTTTCTTT.

The V and J genes are TRBV4-1 and TRBJ2-1; 9 bases align to TRBD2. V lost 1 base, J lost 14 bases, and 6 bases stayed unmatched. The CDR3 is 13 amino acids. CDR1 is MGHRA and CDR2 is YSYEKL in the germline V gene. CDR3 nucleotides: TGCGCCAGCAGCCAAGTGGTGGGCGGGGGGGAGTTCTTC. It yields the protein CASSQVVGGGEFF.

The V call is TRBV2, the J call TRBJ2-2; D possibly corresponds to TRBD1 (5 bases). Germline CDR1 and CDR2: SNHLY and FYNNEI. The CDR3 loop spans 13 amino acids. Trimming left V 8 bases short and J 5 bases short, with 12 bases between. The CDR3 nucleotides read TGTGCCAGCTCGACAGAGAATACCGGGGAGCTGTTTTTT. This encodes CASSTENTGELFF.

This clone was seen only once. This rearrangement joins TRBV7-9 to TRBJ2-7; 10 nucleotides agree with TRBD1. Germline V gives CDR1 SEHNR, CDR2 FQNEAQ (reference sequence). J was trimmed by 2 bases and V by 3 bases; bases with no gene match: 4. CDR3 length: 15 amino acids. Here the CDR3 reads CASSFPGTGAYEQYF. Here the CDR3 DNA reads TGTGCCAGCAGCTTTCCCGGGACAGGGGCCTACGAGCAGTACTTC.

The chain uses TRBV5-6 and TRBJ2-2, with 10 bases identical to TRBD2. The CDR3 extends over 16 amino acids. Germline V gives CDR1 SGHDT, CDR2 YYEEEE. The V and J ends lost 0 bases and 5 bases, in that order; junction bases with no gene match: 4. CDR3 protein: CASSLGLAGVTGELFF. The CDR3 DNA is TGTGCCAGCAGCTTGGGGCTAGCGGGAGTTACCGGGGAGCTGTTTTTT.

The chain employs TRBV27 and TRBJ2-7, with D maybe TRBD1 (5 bases). The germline V gene encodes CDR1 MNHEY and CDR2 SMNVEV (reference sequence). The CDR3 is 11 amino acids. The germline V and J ends were trimmed by 8 bases and 7 bases, with 12 bases remaining between them. DNA for the CDR3: TGTGCCAGCGGGAACAGGCTGGAGCAGTACTTC. This gives the protein CASGNRLEQYF.

The chain joins TRBV7-6 to TRBJ2-3; TRBD2 matches at 8 bases. The V gene end was trimmed by 6 bases and the J gene end by 2 bases; junction bases not matched to a gene: 7. The CDR3 totals 15 residues. Germline assignment: CDR1 SGHVS and CDR2 FNYEAQ. CDR3 sequence: CASSKTSAYTDTQYF. The CDR3 DNA is TGTGCCAGCAGTAAGACTAGCGCGTACACAGATACGCAGTATTTT.

This clone was seen just once. The genes are TRBV2 and TRBJ2-7, with 9 bases aligning to TRBD2. This CDR3 contains 17 residues. From germline, CDR1 is SNHLY and CDR2 FYNNEI. Trimming cost V 3 bases and J 2 bases; bases outside gene matches: 11. The CDR3 bases are TGTGCCAGCAGTGAGTCGGGTAGCGGGAGTCAAGCCTACGAGCAGTACTTC. This codes for CASSESGSGSQAYEQYF.

The chain has TRBV18 and TRBJ2-4, with 11 bases that match TRBD2. The V segment lost 8 bases and the J segment 11 bases; nucleotides outside the gene matches: 11. This CDR3 region has 14 residues. Germline assignment: CDR1 KGHSH and CDR2 LQKENI. CDR3 in DNA: TGTGCCAGCGCAACGACTAGCGGGATTGAGCTTCAGTACTTC. This gives the protein CASATTSGIELQYF. Based on the CDR3 plus reference TRBV18 and TRBJ2-4, the full variable domain is NAGVMQNPRHLVRRRGQEARLRCSPMKGHSHVYWYRQLPEEGLKFMVYLQKENIIDESGMPKERFSAEFPKEGPSILRIQQVVRGDSAAYFCASATTSGIELQYFGAGTRLSVL.

The V and J genes are TRBV9 and TRBJ2-4, with 7 bases that match TRBD2. The CDR3 is 13 residues long. V lost 3 bases, J lost 6 bases, and 3 bases stayed unmatched. Germline-derived CDR1 and CDR2 are SGDLS and YYNGEE. CDR3 nucleotide sequence: TGTGCCAGCAGCGGGGGGGGGTCAAACATTCAGTACTTC. This gives the protein CASSGGGSNIQYF.

J is TRBJ2-1 and V is TRBV12-5; D is possibly TRBD2 (6 bases). Germline CDR1 and CDR2: LGHNT and FRNRAP. This CDR3 is 13 amino acids long. Trimming took 3 bases from V and 6 from J, leaving 9 bases between them. Here the CDR3 reads CASGLGGANEQFF. CDR3 coding DNA: TGTGCTAGTGGTTTAGGAGGGGCCAATGAGCAGTTCTTC.